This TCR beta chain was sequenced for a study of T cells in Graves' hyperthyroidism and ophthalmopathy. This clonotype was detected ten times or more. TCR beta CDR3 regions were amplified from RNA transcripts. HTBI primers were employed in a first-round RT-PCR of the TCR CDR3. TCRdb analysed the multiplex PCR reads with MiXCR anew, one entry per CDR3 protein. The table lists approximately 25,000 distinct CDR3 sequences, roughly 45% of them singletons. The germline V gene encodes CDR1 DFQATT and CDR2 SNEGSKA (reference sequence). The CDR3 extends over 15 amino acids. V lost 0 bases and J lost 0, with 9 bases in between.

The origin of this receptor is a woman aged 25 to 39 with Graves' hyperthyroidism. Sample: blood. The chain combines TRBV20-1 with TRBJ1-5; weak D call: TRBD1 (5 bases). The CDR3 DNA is TGCAGTGCTAGAGATCGGGGACCTAGCAATCAGCCCCAGCATTTT. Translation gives CSARDRGPSNQPQHF.